The clone carrying this TCR beta chain was counted a single time. The sample belongs to a study of shared clonotypes between healthy human individuals. Profiled with immunoSEQ multiplex PCR; TCRdb holds only in-frame clones, not every one. This sample has 1.5 million to 2.5 million clones; 85% to 95% occur once, and the top ten carry around 1%. V lost 2 bases and J lost 6, with 17 bases in between. CDR1 is MNHEY, CDR2 SVGAGI, per germline. This CDR3 has 15 residues. Naive CD8 isolation took CD45RO-negative cells positively selected for CCR7 and excluded terminally differentiated effector memory CD45RA+ cells.

The sample taken for sequencing was naive CD8+ T cells sorted from blood. This clonotype originated in a man between 18 and 29 years old in good health. This chain connects TRBV6-5 to TRBJ2-7; no firm D call. The CDR3 reads CASSYGIPNFAEQYF. DNA of the CDR3: TGTGCCAGCAGTTACGGAATACCGAACTTCGCCGAGCAGTACTTC.